Sequencing of this T cell receptor beta chain was carried out in a study of T-cell memory formation after mild COVID-19. Study-level background: Among the donors, TCR clusters were largely specific to each donor.

General observations from the study: There was a balanced CD4/CD8 profile in clones contracting day 15 to 85, and later expanders leaned CD4+. Cross-reactive memory appears to have joined, as suggested by some responding clones showing up in pre-infection memory.

Points on this clonotype: Its antigen is unidentified.

5'RACE with constant-segment primers yielded barcoded, UMI-tagged TCR alpha and TCR beta cDNA libraries. TCRdb redid the calling of the 5' RACE reads with MiXCR, one entry per CDR3 protein. Seen here are fewer than 250,000 distinct CDR3 sequences, 15% to 20% observed once, and the top ten hold roughly 2.3%. Germline assignment: CDR1 LGHNT and CDR2 FRNRAP. The V end lost 6 bases, the J end lost 7 bases, and 10 bases lay between the germline ends. The CDR3 sequence is 11 residues long. This TCR was recovered from an adult woman who had mild COVID-19 (a few samples of this study predate the infection). Cell type and time point are not known. The rearrangement joins TRBV12-5 to TRBJ2-7, with D hard to call. Sequencing was performed on PBMCs or a T cell subset sorted from them (not recorded which). The CDR3 DNA reads as TGTGCTAGTGGCCGTGGACGGGAGCAGTACTTC. This codes for CASGRGREQYF.